Shown below are 10 T cell receptor beta chains from a single sample sequenced in a study of blood T cells in healthy people across ages. A second PCR of roughly 7 to 11 cycles used a sample-barcoded 5' primer and a J-beta primer mix. TCRdb used MiXCR to reprocess the 5' RACE reads, holding one entry per CDR3 protein. The sample shows 1,800,000 or so distinct CDR3 sequences, 35% to 50% of them seen only once. Sequenced material: blood. Receptor source: a human donor in good health.

The V gene is TRBV20-1, the J gene TRBJ2-4, with a possible D match to TRBD1 (6 bases). The germline CDR1 and CDR2 sequences are DFQATT and SNEGSKA (reference sequence). Trimming left V 3 bases short and J 2 bases short, with 11 bases between. There are 14 residues in the CDR3. CDR3 protein: CSARTGWTKNIQYF. The CDR3 region has the DNA TGCAGTGCTAGGACAGGCTGGACCAAAAACATTCAGTACTTC.

This clonotype has a count of ten or more. One end of the junction varies from germline; a read error may be responsible. The chain combines TRBV5-1 with TRBJ2-7; unclear D gene. This CDR3 has 11 residues. CDR1 is SGHRS and CDR2 is YFSETQ in the germline V gene. CDR3 DNA sequence: TGTGCCAGCAGCTCCGCCTACGAGCAGTACTTC. Its translation is CASSSAYEQYF. Looking up the rest from reference TRBV5-1 and TRBJ2-7 gives the full variable domain: KAGVTQTPRYLIKTRGQQVTLSCSPISGHRSVSWYQQTPGQGLQFLFEYFSETQRNKGNFPGRFSGRQFSNSRSEMNVSTLELGDSALYLCASSSAYEQYFGPGTRLTVT.

This clonotype appeared a few times. The chain links TRBV9 to TRBJ1-2; 10 positions agree with TRBD1. Germline V gene sequence: CDR1 SGDLS, CDR2 YYNGEE. This CDR3 has 14 residues. Unmatched junction bases numbered 7, after V lost 4 bases and J lost 7 bases. CDR3 region: CASSPLRDRGGYTF. CDR3 nucleotide sequence: TGTGCCAGCAGCCCTCTCCGGGACAGGGGTGGCTACACCTTC.

This clonotype was detected ten times or more. This rearrangement joins TRBV7-2 to TRBJ2-5, with TRBD1 identical over 7 bases. CDR3 length equals 13 residues. After removal of 4 bases from V and 5 bases from J, the junction contained 4 bases not matched to a gene. CDR1 is SGHTA, CDR2 FQGNSA, per germline. The CDR3: CASSYGQAETQYF. The CDR3 nucleotides are TGTGCCAGCAGCTATGGACAGGCGGAGACCCAGTACTTC.

This chain joins TRBV7-2 and TRBJ2-7, with TRBD2 matching over 9 bases. The CDR3 totals 14 residues. V was clipped by 6 bases and J by 7 bases; unmatched bases: 10. Germline V gene lookup returns CDR1 SGHTA and CDR2 FQGNSA. The CDR3 spells CASRRGGSYNEQYF. For the CDR3, the DNA is TGTGCCAGCAGGCGGGGGGGCTCCTACAATGAGCAGTACTTC.

This chain uses TRBV5-1 with TRBJ1-3; D gene uncertain. Per germline, CDR1 SGHRS and CDR2 YFSETQ. This CDR3 has 14 residues. Trimming shortened V by 3 bases and J by 3 bases, and 10 bases separated the two germline ends. CDR3 amino acids: CASSWTSVGNTIYF. CDR3 nucleotides: TGCGCCAGCAGCTGGACGTCTGTTGGAAACACCATATATTTT.

This clonotype was seen more than once but under ten times. The chain couples TRBV28 to TRBJ2-7, with D tentatively TRBD1 or TRBD2 (6 bases each). Trimming removed 8 bases from V and 3 bases from J, with 14 bases in between. The germline CDR1 and CDR2 sequences are MDHEN and SYDVKM. The CDR3 extends over 13 amino acids. This CDR3 is CASRRGEGYEQYF. CDR3 nucleotides: TGTGCCAGCCGGAGGGGGGAAGGCTACGAGCAGTACTTC.

This clonotype has a handful of counts. CDR3 region: CASSSITGEGYTF. CDR3 nucleotide sequence: TGTGCCAGCAGCTCAATAACAGGGGAAGGCTACACCTTC. The chain has TRBV9 and TRBJ1-2, with 7 bases identical to TRBD1. Trimming at V came to 4 bases and at J to 8 bases, leaving 8 bases not matched to a gene. This CDR3 region has 13 residues. Germline V gene data show CDR1 as SGDLS and CDR2 as YYNGEE.

This clonotype was seen a handful of times. The chain recombines TRBV10-3 with TRBJ2-5, with D hard to call. Looked up from germline, CDR1 is ENHRY and CDR2 is SYGVKD. V was pared by 2 bases and J by 5 bases, with 12 bases between. The CDR3 extends over 14 amino acids. The CDR3, as DNA: TGTGCCATCAGTGAGATAAAAGGCCGGGAGACCCAGTACTTC. It encodes CAISEIKGRETQYF.

The sample holds a few counts of this clonotype. The chain carries TRBV7-8 and TRBJ2-3; TRBD1 might be the D (6 bases). Germline V gene data show CDR1 as SGHVS and CDR2 as FQNEAQ. This CDR3 spans 15 amino acids. Trimming left V 1 base short and J 5 bases short, with 13 bases between. For the CDR3, the DNA is TGTGCCAGCAGCTTAGACAGGGCGAGAGGAGATACGCAGTATTTT. Residues: CASSLDRARGDTQYF.